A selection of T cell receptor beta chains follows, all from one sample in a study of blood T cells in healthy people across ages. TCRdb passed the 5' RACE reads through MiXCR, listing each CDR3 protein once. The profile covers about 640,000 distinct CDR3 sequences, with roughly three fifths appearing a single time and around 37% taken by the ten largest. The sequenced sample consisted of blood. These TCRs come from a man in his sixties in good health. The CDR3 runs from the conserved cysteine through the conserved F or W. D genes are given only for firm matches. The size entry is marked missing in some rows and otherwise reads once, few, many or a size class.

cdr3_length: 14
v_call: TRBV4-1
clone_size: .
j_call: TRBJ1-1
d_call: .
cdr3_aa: CASSQGQAFTEAFF
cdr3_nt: TGCGCCAGCAGCCAAGGACAGGCGTTCACTGAAGCTTTCTTT

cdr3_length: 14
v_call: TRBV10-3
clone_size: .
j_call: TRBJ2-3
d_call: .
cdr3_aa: CAISESRSPDTQYF
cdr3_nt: TGTGCCATCAGTGAGTCTAGGAGCCCAGATACGCAGTATTTT

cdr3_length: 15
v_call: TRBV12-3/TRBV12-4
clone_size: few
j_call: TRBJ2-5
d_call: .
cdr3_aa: CASSFLSGAQQTQYF
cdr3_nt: TGTGCCAGCAGTTTTTTGTCGGGAGCTCAGCAGACCCAGTACTTC

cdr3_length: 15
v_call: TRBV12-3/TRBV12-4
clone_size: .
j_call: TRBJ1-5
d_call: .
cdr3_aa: CASSLVPRANQPQHF
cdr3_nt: TGTGCCAGCAGTTTAGTCCCCAGGGCCAATCAGCCCCAGCATTTT

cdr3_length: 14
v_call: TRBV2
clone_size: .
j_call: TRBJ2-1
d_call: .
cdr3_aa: CASSAGTAPNKQFF
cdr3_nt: TGTGCCAGCAGCGCCGGGACTGCCCCCAATAAGCAGTTCTTC

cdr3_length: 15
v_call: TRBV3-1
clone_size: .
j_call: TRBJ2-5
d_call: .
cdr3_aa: CASSQDSRGAETQYF
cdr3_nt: TGTGCCAGCAGCCAAGATTCGAGGGGGGCAGAGACCCAGTACTTC

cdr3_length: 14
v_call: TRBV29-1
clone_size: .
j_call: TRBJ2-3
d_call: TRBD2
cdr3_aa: CSAWLLAGTDTQYF
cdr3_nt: TGCAGCGCATGGCTGCTAGCGGGGACAGATACGCAGTATTTT

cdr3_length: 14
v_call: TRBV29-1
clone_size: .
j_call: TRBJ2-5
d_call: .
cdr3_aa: CSVSGLPGGETQYF
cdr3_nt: TGCAGCGTTTCCGGACTCCCAGGGGGGGAGACCCAGTACTTC

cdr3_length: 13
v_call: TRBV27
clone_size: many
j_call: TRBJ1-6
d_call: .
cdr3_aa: CASKSSYNSPLHF
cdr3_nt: TGTGCCAGCAAGAGCTCCTATAATTCACCCCTCCACTTT

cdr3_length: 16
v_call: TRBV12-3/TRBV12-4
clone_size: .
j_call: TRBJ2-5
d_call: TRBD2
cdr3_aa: CASSSALGLRQETQYF
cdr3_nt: TGTGCCAGCAGTTCAGCCCTGGGACTAAGACAAGAGACCCAGTACTTC

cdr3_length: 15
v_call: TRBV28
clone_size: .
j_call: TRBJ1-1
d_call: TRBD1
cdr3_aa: CASSPGGQMNTEAFF
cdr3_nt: TGTGCCAGCAGTCCAGGGGGGCAGATGAACACTGAAGCTTTCTTT

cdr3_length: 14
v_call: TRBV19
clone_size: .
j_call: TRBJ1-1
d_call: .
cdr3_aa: CASSRAQVGTEAFF
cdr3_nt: TGTGCCAGTAGTCGAGCACAGGTGGGTACTGAAGCTTTCTTT

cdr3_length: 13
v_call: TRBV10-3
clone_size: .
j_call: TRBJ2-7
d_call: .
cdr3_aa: CAISDTSDYEQYF
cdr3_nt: TGTGCCATCAGTGACACGAGTGACTACGAGCAGTACTTC

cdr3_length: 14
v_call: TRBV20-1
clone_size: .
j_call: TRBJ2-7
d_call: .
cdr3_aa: CSARRHGSSYEQYF
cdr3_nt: TGCAGTGCTAGACGCCACGGGAGCTCCTACGAGCAGTACTTC

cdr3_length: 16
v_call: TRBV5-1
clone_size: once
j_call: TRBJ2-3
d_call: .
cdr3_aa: CASSPNRAASTDTQYF
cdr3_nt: TGCGCCAGCAGCCCGAACAGGGCCGCTAGTACAGATACGCAGTATTTT

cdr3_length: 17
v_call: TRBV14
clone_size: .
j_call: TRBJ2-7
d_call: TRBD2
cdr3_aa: CASSSLDGVAGVYEQYF
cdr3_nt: TGTGCCAGCAGTTCCCTAGATGGGGTAGCGGGAGTCTACGAGCAGTACTTC

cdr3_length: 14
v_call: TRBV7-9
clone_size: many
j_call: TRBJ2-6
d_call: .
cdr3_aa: CASSPRAGANVLTF
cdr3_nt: TGTGCCAGCAGCCCGAGGGCTGGGGCCAACGTCCTGACTTTC

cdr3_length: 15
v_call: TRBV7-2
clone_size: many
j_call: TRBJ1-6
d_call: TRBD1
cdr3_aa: CASTSDRGGNSPLHF
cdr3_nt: TGTGCCAGCACCTCGGACAGGGGGGGGAATTCACCCCTCCACTTT

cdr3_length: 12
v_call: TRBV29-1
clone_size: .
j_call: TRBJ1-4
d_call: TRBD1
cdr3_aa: CSVVTGGEKLFF
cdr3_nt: TGCAGCGTTGTGACAGGGGGTGAAAAACTGTTTTTT

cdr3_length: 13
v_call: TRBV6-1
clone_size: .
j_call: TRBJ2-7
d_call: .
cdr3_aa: CASSENSSYEQYF
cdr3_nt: TGTGCCAGCAGTGAAAACAGCTCCTACGAGCAGTACTTC

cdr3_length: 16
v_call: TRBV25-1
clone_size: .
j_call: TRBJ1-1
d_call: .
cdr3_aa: CASSRRGSTVNTEAFF
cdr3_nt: TGTGCCAGCAGTCGTAGGGGATCCACCGTGAACACTGAAGCTTTCTTT

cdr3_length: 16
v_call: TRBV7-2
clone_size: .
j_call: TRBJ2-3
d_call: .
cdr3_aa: CASSPARGISTDTQYF
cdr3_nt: TGTGCCAGCAGCCCTGCCCGGGGTATTAGCACAGATACGCAGTATTTT

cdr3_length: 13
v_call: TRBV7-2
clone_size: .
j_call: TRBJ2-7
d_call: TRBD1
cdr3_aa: CATESGQDYEQYF
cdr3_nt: TGTGCCACAGAATCGGGACAGGATTACGAGCAGTACTTC

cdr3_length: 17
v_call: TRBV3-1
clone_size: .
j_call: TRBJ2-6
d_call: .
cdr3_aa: CASSQGRESSGANVLTF
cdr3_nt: TGTGCCAGCAGCCAAGGCAGGGAGAGCTCTGGGGCCAACGTCCTGACTTTC

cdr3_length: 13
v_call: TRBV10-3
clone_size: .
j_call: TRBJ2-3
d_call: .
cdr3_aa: CATWTVSTDTQYF
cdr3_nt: TGTGCCACATGGACAGTAAGCACAGATACGCAGTATTTT

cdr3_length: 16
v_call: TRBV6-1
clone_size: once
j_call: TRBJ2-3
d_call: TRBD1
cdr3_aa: CASSEAMAGGSDTQYF
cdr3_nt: TGTGCCAGCAGTGAAGCTATGGCAGGGGGATCAGATACGCAGTATTTT

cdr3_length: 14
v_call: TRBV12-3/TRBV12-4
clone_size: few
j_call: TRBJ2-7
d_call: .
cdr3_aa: CASSLSRQGGEQYF
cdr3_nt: TGTGCCAGCAGTTTATCCCGACAGGGAGGCGAGCAGTACTTC

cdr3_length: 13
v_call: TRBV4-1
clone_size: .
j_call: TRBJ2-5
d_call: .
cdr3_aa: CASSQDIRGTQYF
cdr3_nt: TGCGCCAGCAGCCAAGACATTCGGGGGACCCAGTACTTC

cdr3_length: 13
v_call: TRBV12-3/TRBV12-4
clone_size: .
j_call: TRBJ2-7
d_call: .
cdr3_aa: CASSGTVSYEQYF
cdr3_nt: TGTGCCAGCAGCGGGACGGTTTCCTACGAGCAGTACTTC

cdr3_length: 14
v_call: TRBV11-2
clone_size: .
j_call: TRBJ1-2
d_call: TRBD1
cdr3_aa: CASSRTTGEVGYTF
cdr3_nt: TGTGCCAGCAGCCGGACGACAGGGGAAGTTGGCTACACCTTC

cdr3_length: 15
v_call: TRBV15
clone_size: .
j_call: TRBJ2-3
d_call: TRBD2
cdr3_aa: CATSRVRGGIDTQYF
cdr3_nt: TGTGCCACCAGCAGAGTTCGGGGGGGAATAGATACGCAGTATTTT

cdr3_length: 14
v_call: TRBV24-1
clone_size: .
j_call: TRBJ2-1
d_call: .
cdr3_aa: CATSDPGLGGEQFF
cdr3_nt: TGTGCCACCAGTGATCCTGGTCTCGGCGGTGAGCAGTTCTTC

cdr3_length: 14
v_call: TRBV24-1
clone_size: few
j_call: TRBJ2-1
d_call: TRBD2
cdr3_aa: CATSTSGGVDEQFF
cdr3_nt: TGTGCCACCAGTACTAGCGGGGGGGTGGATGAGCAGTTCTTC

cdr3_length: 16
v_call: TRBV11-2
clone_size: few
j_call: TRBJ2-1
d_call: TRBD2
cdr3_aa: CASSVSGGGRWNEQFF
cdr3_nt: TGTGCCAGCAGCGTTAGCGGGGGGGGCCGGTGGAATGAGCAGTTCTTC

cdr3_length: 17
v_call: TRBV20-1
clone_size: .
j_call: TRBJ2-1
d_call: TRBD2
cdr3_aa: CSAREGLAGATYNEQFF
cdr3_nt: TGCAGTGCTAGAGAGGGACTAGCGGGGGCGACCTACAATGAGCAGTTCTTC

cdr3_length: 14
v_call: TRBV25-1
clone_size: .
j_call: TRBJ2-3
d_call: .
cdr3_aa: CASSEYLGLDTQYF
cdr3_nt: TGTGCCAGCAGTGAATATTTAGGTTTGGATACGCAGTATTTT

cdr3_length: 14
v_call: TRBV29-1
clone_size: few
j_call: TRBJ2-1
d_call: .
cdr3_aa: CSVDGTSSYNEQFF
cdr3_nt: TGCAGCGTTGACGGGACATCGAGCTACAATGAGCAGTTCTTC

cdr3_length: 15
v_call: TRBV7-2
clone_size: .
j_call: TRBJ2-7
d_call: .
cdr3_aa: CASSLGQGLYNEQYF
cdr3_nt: TGTGCCAGCAGCTTGGGGCAGGGGCTCTACAATGAGCAGTACTTC

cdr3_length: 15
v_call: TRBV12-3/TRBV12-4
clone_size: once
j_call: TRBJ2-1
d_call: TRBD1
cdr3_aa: CASRSLKTGVHEQFF
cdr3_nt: TGTGCCAGCAGGTCATTGAAGACAGGGGTGCATGAGCAGTTCTTC

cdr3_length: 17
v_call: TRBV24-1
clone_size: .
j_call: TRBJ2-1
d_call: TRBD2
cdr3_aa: CATSDRTSGSSYNEQFF
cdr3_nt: TGTGCCACCAGTGATCGGACTAGCGGAAGCTCCTACAATGAGCAGTTCTTC

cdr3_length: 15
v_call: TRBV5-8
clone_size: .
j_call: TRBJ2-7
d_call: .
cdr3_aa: CASSFGLGGRDEQYF
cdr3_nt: TGTGCCAGCAGCTTCGGTCTCGGAGGTCGCGACGAGCAGTACTTC

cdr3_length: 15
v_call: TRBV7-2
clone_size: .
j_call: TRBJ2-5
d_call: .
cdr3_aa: CASSPVAAVQETQYF
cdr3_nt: TGTGCCAGCAGCCCCGTTGCGGCGGTGCAAGAGACCCAGTACTTC

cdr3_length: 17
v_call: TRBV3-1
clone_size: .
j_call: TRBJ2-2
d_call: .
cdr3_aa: CASSQGVSPLNTEELFF
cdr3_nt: TGTGCCAGCAGCCAAGGAGTTAGCCCATTGAACACCGAGGAGCTGTTTTTT

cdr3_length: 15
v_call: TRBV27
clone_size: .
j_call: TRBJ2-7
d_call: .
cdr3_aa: CASSLSGHALYEQYF
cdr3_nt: TGTGCCAGCAGTTTATCGGGACACGCTCTCTACGAGCAGTACTTC

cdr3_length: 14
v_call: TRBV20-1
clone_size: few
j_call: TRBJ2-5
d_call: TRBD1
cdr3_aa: CSARVDRGVETQYF
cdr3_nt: TGCAGTGCTAGAGTAGACAGGGGTGTTGAGACCCAGTACTTC

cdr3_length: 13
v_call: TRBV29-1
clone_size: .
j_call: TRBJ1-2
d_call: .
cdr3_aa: CSAGDGPNYGYTF
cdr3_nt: TGCAGCGCCGGGGACGGACCTAACTATGGCTACACCTTC

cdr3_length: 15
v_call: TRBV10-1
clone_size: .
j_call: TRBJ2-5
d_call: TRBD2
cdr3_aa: CASSESGAGGETQYF
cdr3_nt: TGCGCCAGCAGTGAGTCGGGCGCGGGGGGAGAGACCCAGTACTTC

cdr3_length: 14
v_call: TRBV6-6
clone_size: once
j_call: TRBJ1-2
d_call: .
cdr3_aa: CASSQPESGYGYTF
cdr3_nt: TGTGCCAGCAGTCAACCCGAGAGTGGCTATGGCTACACCTTC

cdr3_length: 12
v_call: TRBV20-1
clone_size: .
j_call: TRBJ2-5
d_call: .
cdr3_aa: CSARETRGPQYF
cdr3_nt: TGCAGTGCTAGAGAGACACGGGGGCCCCAGTACTTC

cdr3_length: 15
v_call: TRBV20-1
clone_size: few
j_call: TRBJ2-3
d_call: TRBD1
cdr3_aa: CSASLTGGEIDTQYF
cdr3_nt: TGCAGTGCTAGCCTGACAGGGGGCGAAATAGATACGCAGTATTTT